The clone carrying this TCR beta chain was seen only a few times. The antigen is not known. TCRdb re-called the 5' RACE reads with MiXCR, one entry per CDR3 protein. This table holds roughly 260,000 distinct CDR3 sequences, around an eighth found once. V lost 6 bases, J lost 2 bases, and 13 bases lay in between. The CDR3 spans 14 residues. Germline V lookup: CDR1 DFQATT, CDR2 SNEGSKA (reference sequence). This sample was included in a study of identical twins. Study-wide findings and caveats: While abundant cord blood beta clonotypes carried fewer insertions, memory repertoires showed no such pattern.

The material sequenced was memory (CD45RO+) T cells sorted from blood. This TCR was recovered from a woman between 18 and 30 years old in good health. This chain joins TRBV20-1 and TRBJ1-4, with D unclear. CDR3 in amino acids: CSADSMGTNEKLFF. The DNA for the CDR3 is TGCAGTGCCGACTCGATGGGTACTAATGAAAAACTGTTTTTT.